This TCR beta chain comes out of a study of control samples from healthy donors and cancer patients (dated by TCRdb to 2018 to 2021). Comment on this clone: The specificity of this receptor is unknown. No quality values exist for individual bases; no much larger clone is one base distant.

Unmatched junction bases come to 6, with V trimmed by 4 bases and J by 0 bases. The germline V gene (reference sequence) provides CDR1 SEHNR and CDR2 FQNEAQ. CDR3 length: 16 amino acids, cysteine to phenylalanine. Only the CDR3 part of the read is kept: 48 bases, read in frame from the first base. The library came from the immunoSEQ multiplex PCR assay. TCRdb obtained this table from immuneACCESS and retained in-frame rearrangements with V and J assigned. These tables miss some clones; where compared with another copy, unresolved V genes account for less than half of the shortfall, and the remainder is unexplained. The sample table shows roughly 99,000 clones, and around 80% are seen once. Clones ranked in the top ten supply 1.5% to 2.5% of the sample.

The sequenced sample was blood. The rearranged segments are TRBV7-9 and TRBJ2-1; 7 of the junction bases match TRBD1. The source is a man in his sixties in good health. Read as DNA, the sequence is TGTGCCAGCAGCTATCCCGGGACAGACTCCTACAATGAGCAGTTCTTC. Translated, this gives CASSYPGTDSYNEQFF.